This is a list of T cell receptor beta chains from one sample in a study of T cells after yellow fever vaccination. TCRdb redid the calling of the 5' RACE reads with MiXCR, one entry per CDR3 protein. The table lists approximately 120,000 distinct CDR3 sequences, approximately 7% of them singletons. The starting material was CD4+ T cells sorted from PBMCs, obtained 10 days after the first yellow fever vaccination. Receptor source: a man aged 18 to 29 who received the YFV17D yellow fever vaccine. CDR3s include the opening cysteine and the closing phenylalanine or tryptophan. D genes are given only for firm matches. Some rows have no size entry. The others give once, few or many, or a class for an expanded clone.

d_call: NA; j_call: TRBJ2-1; v_call: TRBV6-2/TRBV6-3; clone_size: many; cdr3_aa: CASSIRDSASYNEQFF; cdr3_nt: TGTGCCAGCTCTATCCGGGACTCCGCCTCCTACAATGAGCAGTTCTTC
d_call: NA; j_call: TRBJ1-2; v_call: TRBV4-3; clone_size: many; cdr3_aa: CASSQAGRGYTF; cdr3_nt: TGCGCCAGCAGCCAAGCTGGCAGAGGCTACACCTTC
d_call: NA; j_call: TRBJ1-2; v_call: TRBV4-1; clone_size: many; cdr3_aa: CASSPFGRRGGTVVRGYTF; cdr3_nt: TGCGCCAGCAGCCCCTTTGGGCGAAGGGGGGGCACAGTCGTTCGTGGCTACACCTTC
d_call: TRBD2; j_call: TRBJ2-1; v_call: TRBV4-1; clone_size: many; cdr3_aa: CASSRGWASGDNEQFF; cdr3_nt: TGCGCCAGCAGCCGAGGATGGGCTAGCGGGGACAATGAGCAGTTCTTC
d_call: TRBD1; j_call: TRBJ2-7; v_call: TRBV5-6; clone_size: many; cdr3_aa: CASSLSGTGRRGYYEQYF; cdr3_nt: TGTGCCAGCAGCTTGTCCGGGACAGGGCGTAGGGGCTACTACGAGCAGTACTTC
d_call: TRBD2; j_call: TRBJ2-7; v_call: TRBV6-1; clone_size: many; cdr3_aa: CASREDRREGHEQYF; cdr3_nt: TGTGCCAGCAGAGAGGACAGACGGGAGGGCCACGAGCAGTACTTC
d_call: NA; j_call: TRBJ2-2; v_call: TRBV5-1; clone_size: NA; cdr3_aa: CGSSLEGQGYTGELFF; cdr3_nt: TGCGGCAGCAGTCTGGAGGGGCAGGGATACACCGGGGAGCTGTTTTTT
d_call: NA; j_call: TRBJ2-3; v_call: TRBV4-3; clone_size: many; cdr3_aa: CASSQGQTHTQYF; cdr3_nt: TGCGCCAGCAGCCAAGGCCAGACCCATACGCAGTATTTT
d_call: NA; j_call: TRBJ2-3; v_call: TRBV7-2; clone_size: many; cdr3_aa: CASSLGAGTQYF; cdr3_nt: TGTGCCAGCAGCCTCGGGGCGGGTACGCAGTATTTT
d_call: TRBD1; j_call: TRBJ2-7; v_call: TRBV15; clone_size: many; cdr3_aa: CATSRDGDRGEQYF; cdr3_nt: TGTGCCACCAGCAGAGATGGGGACAGGGGCGAGCAGTACTTC
d_call: TRBD1; j_call: TRBJ2-7; v_call: TRBV19; clone_size: many; cdr3_aa: CASRQGMAYEQYF; cdr3_nt: TGTGCCAGTCGACAGGGAATGGCCTACGAGCAGTACTTC
d_call: NA; j_call: TRBJ2-3; v_call: TRBV20-1; clone_size: many; cdr3_aa: CSARDRRGRDTQYF; cdr3_nt: TGCAGTGCTAGAGATCGACGGGGGCGGGATACGCAGTATTTT
d_call: NA; j_call: TRBJ1-6; v_call: TRBV21-1; clone_size: many; cdr3_aa: CASSRDRGVHNSPLHF; cdr3_nt: TGTGCCAGCAGCCGGGACAGGGGCGTACATAATTCACCCCTCCACTTT
d_call: NA; j_call: TRBJ1-6; v_call: TRBV5-5; clone_size: few; cdr3_aa: CASSLSGGRISPLHF; cdr3_nt: TGTGCCAGCAGCTTGTCTGGGGGCAGAATTTCACCCCTCCACTTT
d_call: NA; j_call: TRBJ2-1; v_call: TRBV14; clone_size: many; cdr3_aa: CASSLVGGLAYNEQFF; cdr3_nt: TGTGCCAGCAGCCTCGTTGGGGGCCTGGCCTACAATGAGCAGTTCTTC
d_call: NA; j_call: TRBJ2-7; v_call: TRBV6-1; clone_size: many; cdr3_aa: CASRKEGQFEQYF; cdr3_nt: TGTGCCAGCAGGAAGGAGGGACAGTTCGAGCAGTACTTC
d_call: TRBD1; j_call: TRBJ1-1; v_call: TRBV5-1; clone_size: many; cdr3_aa: CASSFTGTGNTEAFF; cdr3_nt: TGCGCCAGCAGCTTTACCGGGACAGGGAACACTGAAGCTTTCTTT
d_call: TRBD1; j_call: TRBJ2-5; v_call: TRBV6-5; clone_size: few; cdr3_aa: CASSAYNRGRETQYF; cdr3_nt: TGTGCCAGCAGCGCCTATAACAGGGGACGGGAGACCCAGTACTTC
d_call: NA; j_call: TRBJ1-1; v_call: TRBV7-2; clone_size: many; cdr3_aa: CASSLMAPEAFF; cdr3_nt: TGTGCCAGCAGCTTAATGGCACCTGAAGCTTTCTTT
d_call: NA; j_call: TRBJ1-4; v_call: TRBV6-5; clone_size: many; cdr3_aa: CASSYSGFNGGLTNEKLFF; cdr3_nt: TGTGCCAGCAGTTACTCCGGTTTTAATGGGGGCTTAACTAATGAAAAACTGTTTTTT
d_call: TRBD2; j_call: TRBJ2-7; v_call: TRBV12-3/TRBV12-4; clone_size: many; cdr3_aa: CACELAGVWEQYF; cdr3_nt: TGTGCCTGCGAACTAGCGGGGGTGTGGGAGCAGTACTTC
d_call: NA; j_call: TRBJ2-6; v_call: TRBV12-3/TRBV12-4; clone_size: many; cdr3_aa: CASMGGANVLTF; cdr3_nt: TGTGCCAGCATGGGAGGGGCCAACGTCCTGACTTTC
d_call: NA; j_call: TRBJ1-4; v_call: TRBV4-3; clone_size: many; cdr3_aa: CASGRGGITNEKLFF; cdr3_nt: TGCGCCAGCGGTCGGGGGGGCATCACTAATGAAAAACTGTTTTTT
d_call: NA; j_call: TRBJ2-1; v_call: TRBV12-3/TRBV12-4; clone_size: many; cdr3_aa: CASSPPFRDSYNEQFF; cdr3_nt: TGTGCCAGCAGTCCACCGTTCCGGGACTCTTACAATGAGCAGTTCTTC
d_call: NA; j_call: TRBJ2-5; v_call: TRBV6-5; clone_size: many; cdr3_aa: CASSYGGAQETQYF; cdr3_nt: TGTGCCAGCAGTTACGGGGGGGCCCAAGAGACCCAGTACTTC
d_call: NA; j_call: TRBJ1-5; v_call: TRBV6-2/TRBV6-3; clone_size: many; cdr3_aa: CASSYDLGPQHF; cdr3_nt: TGTGCCAGCAGTTACGACTTAGGGCCCCAGCATTTT
d_call: NA; j_call: TRBJ1-5; v_call: TRBV28; clone_size: few; cdr3_aa: CASSLRQEEQPQHF; cdr3_nt: TGTGCCAGCAGTTTACGGCAGGAAGAACAGCCCCAGCATTTT
d_call: NA; j_call: TRBJ1-6; v_call: TRBV20-1; clone_size: many; cdr3_aa: CSAGGGNSPLHF; cdr3_nt: TGCAGTGCTGGGGGCGGGAACTCACCCCTCCACTTT
d_call: TRBD2; j_call: TRBJ2-5; v_call: TRBV28; clone_size: many; cdr3_aa: CASSFTTSSKTQYF; cdr3_nt: TGTGCCAGCAGTTTCACGACTAGCTCCAAGACCCAGTACTTC
d_call: TRBD2; j_call: TRBJ2-5; v_call: TRBV10-2; clone_size: many; cdr3_aa: CASSEGNGGAQETQYF; cdr3_nt: TGCGCCAGCAGTGAGGGTAACGGGGGGGCCCAAGAGACCCAGTACTTC
d_call: NA; j_call: TRBJ2-7; v_call: TRBV6-1; clone_size: NA; cdr3_aa: CASRDRGGGFRDEQYF; cdr3_nt: TGTGCCAGCAGAGACAGGGGCGGGGGCTTTCGGGACGAGCAGTACTTC
d_call: TRBD1; j_call: TRBJ1-4; v_call: TRBV5-1; clone_size: many; cdr3_aa: CASSRQGETNEKLFF; cdr3_nt: TGCGCCAGCAGTCGACAGGGGGAAACTAATGAAAAACTGTTTTTT
d_call: TRBD2; j_call: TRBJ2-6; v_call: TRBV28; clone_size: few; cdr3_aa: CASRRLAGRTGANVLTF; cdr3_nt: TGTGCCAGCAGACGACTAGCGGGGCGTACTGGGGCCAACGTCCTGACTTTC
d_call: NA; j_call: TRBJ1-3; v_call: TRBV28; clone_size: few; cdr3_aa: CASSNTLGPGNTIYF; cdr3_nt: TGTGCCAGCAGTAACACCCTGGGCCCCGGAAACACCATATATTTT
d_call: NA; j_call: TRBJ1-6; v_call: TRBV5-1; clone_size: many; cdr3_aa: CASSNVESSSYNSPLHF; cdr3_nt: TGCGCCAGCAGTAATGTGGAGTCAAGCTCCTATAATTCACCCCTCCACTTT
d_call: NA; j_call: TRBJ2-1; v_call: TRBV13; clone_size: NA; cdr3_aa: CASSSMVNEKFF; cdr3_nt: TGTGCCAGCAGCTCCATGGTCAATGAGAAGTTCTTC
d_call: TRBD1; j_call: TRBJ1-6; v_call: TRBV6-5; clone_size: many; cdr3_aa: CASSYRTGSPLHF; cdr3_nt: TGTGCCAGCAGTTACCGGACAGGTTCACCCCTCCACTTT
d_call: NA; j_call: TRBJ2-2; v_call: TRBV3-1; clone_size: many; cdr3_aa: CASSQGRGTGELFF; cdr3_nt: TGTGCCAGCAGCCAAGGCCGGGGAACCGGGGAGCTGTTTTTT
d_call: NA; j_call: TRBJ2-3; v_call: TRBV10-3; clone_size: many; cdr3_aa: CAISERGGVYTQYF; cdr3_nt: TGTGCCATCAGTGAGAGGGGGGGAGTATATACGCAGTATTTT
d_call: NA; j_call: TRBJ1-1; v_call: TRBV7-2; clone_size: NA; cdr3_aa: CASSLNRDTEAFF; cdr3_nt: TGTGCCAGCAGCTTGAACAGGGACACTGAAGCTTTCTTT
d_call: TRBD1; j_call: TRBJ2-1; v_call: TRBV7-3; clone_size: NA; cdr3_aa: CASSFDRATYNEQFF; cdr3_nt: TGTGCCAGCAGCTTCGACAGGGCAACCTACAATGAGCAGTTCTTC
d_call: NA; j_call: TRBJ1-1; v_call: TRBV20-1; clone_size: many; cdr3_aa: CSAERDTNTEAFF; cdr3_nt: TGCAGTGCTGAGCGGGACACAAACACTGAAGCTTTCTTT
d_call: NA; j_call: TRBJ1-5; v_call: TRBV27; clone_size: many; cdr3_aa: CASMPFSTVGQPQHF; cdr3_nt: TGTGCCAGCATGCCTTTTTCGACAGTTGGACAGCCCCAGCATTTT
d_call: NA; j_call: TRBJ1-2; v_call: TRBV5-1; clone_size: few; cdr3_aa: CASSLVSGFNYGYTF; cdr3_nt: TGCGCCAGCAGCTTGGTGTCAGGGTTTAACTATGGCTACACCTTC
d_call: NA; j_call: TRBJ1-2; v_call: TRBV7-6; clone_size: NA; cdr3_aa: CASSSQQGDYGYTF; cdr3_nt: TGTGCCAGCAGCTCCCAACAGGGTGACTATGGCTACACCTTC